The subject of this entry is one T cell receptor (beta chain). Some clones are missing from TCRdb's copy, which holds only in-frame ones; the method was immunoSEQ multiplex PCR. The sample records 9,500 to 15,000 clones, around 70% being singletons. Enrollment of patients from Seattle took place during active infection, with longitudinal follow-up. Trimming cost V 5 bases and J 4 bases; bases outside gene matches: 6. The CDR3 runs to 15 residues. CDR1 SEHNR and CDR2 FQNEAQ come from the germline V gene (reference sequence). This specimen comes from a study of blood T cell repertoires in COVID-19. Study overall: Nucleic acid was either cDNA or gDNA, and it came from T cells, B-cell-depleted T cells, or PBMCs.

V is TRBV7-9 and J is TRBJ2-1; 9 positions agree with TRBD1. The source material was peripheral blood. The source of this sequence is a man aged 55 to 70 with COVID-19, enrolled during active disease. CDR3 sequence: CASSPDRGSYNEQFF. DNA of the CDR3: TGTGCCAGCAGCCCCGACAGGGGGTCATACAATGAGCAGTTCTTC.